A single sample is the source of the 32 T cell receptor beta chains below, sequenced in a study of CD8 T cells in Susac syndrome. Random-hexamer reverse transcription was applied to roughly 0.5 to 1 ug RNA. TCRdb fed the immunoSEQ multiplex PCR reads into MiXCR, producing one record per CDR3 protein. The sample carries around 70,000 distinct CDR3 sequences, 85% to 95% recorded once. The sequenced sample was CD8+ T cells from PBMCs. Source of these receptors: a human donor with multiple sclerosis.

V gene TRBV19 combines with J gene TRBJ2-4, with D hard to call. The CDR3 has 13 residues. The V end lost 2 bases, the J end lost 8 bases, and 10 bases lay between the germline ends. Germline assignment: CDR1 LNHDA and CDR2 SQIVND (reference sequence). CDR3 sequence reads: CASSISPADIQYF. The CDR3 nucleotides are TGTGCCAGTAGTATATCGCCAGCCGACATTCAGTACTTC. The full variable domain, in which reference TRBV19 and TRBJ2-4 provide the parts outside the CDR3, is DGGITQSPKYLFRKEGQNVTLSCEQNLNHDAMYWYRQDPGQGLRLIYYSQIVNDFQKGDIAEGYSVSREKKESFPLTVTSAQKNPTAFYLCASSISPADIQYFGAGTRLSVL.

V usage is TRBV6-4 and J usage is TRBJ2-1, with a possible D match to TRBD1 (6 bases). From germline, CDR1 is MRHNA and CDR2 SNTAGT. Between the trimmed V and J ends, which lost 8 bases and 5 bases, there was a span of 10 bases. The CDR3 length is 12 residues. The CDR3 protein is CASGDTHNEQFF. The CDR3 bases are TGTGCCAGCGGGGACACGCACAATGAGCAGTTCTTC.

The J gene is TRBJ2-5, the V gene TRBV20-1, with D uncertain. Germline V CDR1 and CDR2: DFQATT, SNEGSKA (reference sequence). This CDR3 has 12 amino acids. Trimming cost V 1 base and J 5 bases, with 8 bases left between them. The CDR3 loop reads CSARGAEETQYF. The CDR3 coding sequence is TGCAGTGCTAGAGGGGCAGAGGAGACCCAGTACTTC.

V is TRBV6-5 and J is TRBJ2-5; TRBD2 aligns across 12 bases. This CDR3 region has 15 residues. The junction had 4 bases not matched to a gene; V was cut back by 4 bases and J by 4 bases. The germline gives CDR1 MNHEY, CDR2 SVGAGI. The CDR3 loop is CASSWTSGDPETQYF. The CDR3 DNA sequence: TGTGCCAGCAGTTGGACTAGCGGGGATCCAGAGACCCAGTACTTC.

The rearrangement uses TRBV12-3 or TRBV12-4 and TRBJ1-2; tentative D call: TRBD1 (6 bases). The CDR3 covers 13 residues. The ends were cut back, 8 bases at V and 4 bases at J, with 14 bases in the middle. CDR3 residues: CASGQTASYGYTF. The CDR3 DNA follows: TGTGCCAGCGGACAGACAGCGTCCTATGGCTACACCTTC.

J is TRBJ2-1 and V is TRBV3-1; tentative D call: TRBD2 (5 bases). Germline values: CDR1 LGHDT, CDR2 YNNKEL (reference sequence). Trimming removed 4 bases at V and 3 bases at J, with 10 bases between. This CDR3 comprises 14 residues. In DNA, the CDR3 is TGTGCCAGCAGCCCGGACTCGAACTACAATGAGCAGTTCTTC. Translating it yields CASSPDSNYNEQFF.

The chain has TRBV20-1 and TRBJ1-2; D is perhaps TRBD1 (6 bases). V lost 1 base to trimming and J lost 5 bases, with 11 bases between them. Germline V gene data show CDR1 as DFQATT and CDR2 as SNEGSKA (reference sequence). This CDR3 has 13 residues. This CDR3 reads CSARGAGDYGYTF. The DNA of the CDR3 is TGCAGTGCTAGAGGCGCAGGGGATTATGGCTACACCTTC.

This clonotype was picked up a small number of times. The rearrangement links TRBV27 to TRBJ2-7; D is undetermined. V was trimmed by 3 bases and J by 2 bases, leaving 8 bases between them. The germline V gene encodes CDR1 MNHEY and CDR2 SMNVEV (reference sequence). CDR3 length: 13 amino acids. CDR3 DNA: TGTGCCAGCAGTTTGGGCAGGACCTACGAGCAGTACTTC. Protein: CASSLGRTYEQYF.

This clonotype was recorded only once. One end of the junction fails to match germline, which may point to a read error. The chain recombines TRBV9 with TRBJ1-1, with D possibly TRBD1 on 5 matching bases. Per germline, CDR1 SGDLS and CDR2 YYNGEE. The CDR3 length is 13 residues. The CDR3 reads CASSVGQNTEVFF. The CDR3 nucleotides read TGTGCCAGCAGCGTAGGACAGAACACTGAAGTTTTCTTT.

This CDR3 is CASRGGGLTTSSSYEQYF. The CDR3 DNA is TGTGCCAGCAGAGGCGGGGGGCTGACGACTTCAAGCTCCTACGAGCAGTACTTC. The chain couples TRBV28 to TRBJ2-7; 8 bases line up with TRBD2. The CDR3 length is 18 residues. From germline, CDR1 is MDHEN and CDR2 SYDVKM. Trimming at V came to 6 bases and at J to 0 bases, leaving 16 bases not matched to a gene.

CDR3 region: CASSLYTGTEETQYF. The DNA of the CDR3 is TGTGCCAGCAGCCTCTATACAGGGACAGAAGAGACCCAGTACTTC. The chain joins TRBV5-6 to TRBJ2-5; TRBD1 aligns across 7 bases. The CDR3 runs 15 residues. V dropped 4 bases and J dropped 3; count of bases not matched to a gene: 9. Germline CDR1 is SGHDT and CDR2 is YYEEEE.

CDR3 DNA: TGTGCCAGCAGCCAAGGATCGGTAGAGTACAATGAGCAGTTCTTC. Translation gives CASSQGSVEYNEQFF. The chain carries TRBV4-2 and TRBJ2-1; D gene unclear. This CDR3 comprises 15 residues. In germline, CDR1 is LGHNA, CDR2 YNFKEQ. V was clipped by 1 base and J by 4 bases, with 11 bases between them.

This chain connects TRBV4-3 to TRBJ2-1; 11 bases line up with TRBD2. The CDR3 has 16 amino acids. The J segment lost 4 bases and the V segment lost 0 bases, leaving 2 bases of the junction unmatched. Germline V gives CDR1 LGHNA, CDR2 YSLEER. The CDR3 here is CASSQEGLAEYNEQFF. CDR3 in DNA: TGCGCCAGCAGCCAAGAGGGACTAGCGGAATACAATGAGCAGTTCTTC.

The CDR3 DNA is TGTGCCAGCAGCCCCCCGCAGGAAGCCGGTAGGAAACTGTTTTTT. Amino acid sequence: CASSPPQEAGRKLFF. The chain has TRBV7-2 and TRBJ1-4; D gene unclear. Trimming shortened V by 5 bases and J by 11 bases, and 21 bases separated the two germline ends. Germline V gene lookup returns CDR1 SGHTA and CDR2 FQGNSA. The CDR3 sequence is 15 residues long.

V and J are TRBV12-3 or TRBV12-4 and TRBJ2-5; D not certain. This CDR3 has 12 amino acids. The germline V and J ends were trimmed by 3 bases and 2 bases, with 4 bases remaining between them. Here the CDR3 reads CASSLGQETQYF. The CDR3 coding sequence is TGTGCCAGCAGTTTGGGGCAAGAGACCCAGTACTTC.

The V and J genes are TRBV15 and TRBJ2-5, with D possibly being TRBD2 (6 bases). This CDR3 region has 13 residues. The germline V gene has CDR1 LNHNV and CDR2 YYDKDF (reference sequence). V was trimmed by 5 bases and J by 2 bases, leaving 9 bases between them. This CDR3 is CATSGTRQETQYF. The CDR3 nucleotides are TGTGCCACCAGCGGGACTCGACAAGAGACCCAGTACTTC.

The V gene is TRBV13, the J gene TRBJ1-4; D not certain. Germline CDR1 and CDR2: PRHDT and FYEKMQ (reference sequence). V lost 0 bases, J lost 6 bases, and 2 bases lay in between. The CDR3 has 12 residues. DNA for the CDR3: TGTGCCAGCAGCTTAGGGGATGAAAAACTGTTTTTT. Its protein is CASSLGDEKLFF.

The rearrangement links TRBV30 to TRBJ2-1; 7 bases map to TRBD2. The CDR3 totals 12 residues. V gave up 8 bases and J gave up 3 bases; unmatched junction bases: 4. Per the germline V gene, CDR1 is GTSNPN and CDR2 is SVGIG (reference sequence). The CDR3 reads CAGRDYYNEQFF. As DNA, the CDR3 is TGTGCCGGACGGGACTACTACAATGAGCAGTTCTTC.

The V and J genes are TRBV30 and TRBJ1-2, with D possibly matching TRBD1 (5 bases). This CDR3 spans 13 amino acids. Per the germline V gene, CDR1 is GTSNPN and CDR2 is SVGIG (reference sequence). V lost 6 bases, J lost 1 base, and 12 bases lay in between. The CDR3 loop is CACRDESNYGYTF. CDR3 DNA: TGTGCCTGCCGGGACGAAAGTAACTATGGCTACACCTTC. Filled out from reference TRBV30 and TRBJ1-2, the complete variable domain reads SQTIHQWPATLVQPVGSPLSLECTVEGTSNPNLYWYRQAAGRGLQLLFYSVGIGQISSEVPQNLSASRPQDRQFILSSKKLLLSDSGFYLCACRDESNYGYTFGSGTRLTVV.

This chain connects TRBV7-9 to TRBJ2-1, with no clear D. The CDR3 covers 13 residues. V lost 8 bases and J lost 2, with 10 bases in between. Germline CDR1 reads SEHNR; CDR2 reads FQNEAQ (reference sequence). CDR3 coding DNA: TGTGCCAGCGGGTCCTTCACCTACAATGAGCAGTTCTTC. Translating it yields CASGSFTYNEQFF.

The genes are TRBV29-1 and TRBJ2-1; 8 nucleotides line up with TRBD2. Per germline, CDR1 SQVTM and CDR2 ANQGSEA. V was clipped by 5 bases and J by 8 bases; unmatched bases: 11. The CDR3 is 14 amino acids. This CDR3 is CSVNAGTRWYEQFF. The CDR3, as DNA: TGCAGCGTTAACGCCGGGACTAGGTGGTATGAGCAGTTCTTC.

This clonotype appeared once. The chain combines TRBV6-6 with TRBJ2-5; D remains unclear. V lost 10 bases and J lost 5, with 11 bases in between. From germline, CDR1 is MNHNY and CDR2 SVGAGI (reference sequence). CDR3 size: 11 residues. The CDR3 nucleotides read TGTGCCACCCGGTGGTTCGAGACCCAGTACTTC. Translation gives CATRWFETQYF.

Only one count was recorded for this clonotype. The chain recombines TRBV30 with TRBJ2-2, with D possibly matching TRBD1 (6 bases). V was cut by 3 bases and J by 6 bases, with 8 bases left in between. CDR1 GTSNPN and CDR2 SVGIG come from the germline V gene (reference sequence). The length of the CDR3 is 12 residues. The CDR3 loop is CAWRQGPGELFF. The CDR3 DNA reads TGTGCCTGGAGGCAGGGGCCCGGGGAGCTGTTTTTT.

This sequence joins TRBV20-1 and TRBJ2-7; 11 positions agree with TRBD2. The CDR3 is 16 amino acids. The germline V gene has CDR1 DFQATT and CDR2 SNEGSKA (reference sequence). The trim removed 5 bases at V and 2 bases at J, leaving 11 bases unmatched. In DNA form, the CDR3 reads TGCAGTGCTGACCTCCGACTAGCGGGACACCCCTACGAGCAGTACTTC. Translated, it gives CSADLRLAGHPYEQYF.

The J gene is TRBJ2-7, the V gene TRBV28; D ambiguous. V was trimmed by 5 bases and J by 3 bases, leaving 8 bases between them. The germline V gene encodes CDR1 MDHEN and CDR2 SYDVKM. The CDR3 has 12 amino acids. The CDR3 is CASSPDHYEQYF. The CDR3 nucleotides are TGTGCCAGCAGTCCGGACCACTACGAGCAGTACTTC. Combining the CDR3 with reference TRBV28 and TRBJ2-7 gives the whole variable domain DVKVTQSSRYLVKRTGEKVFLECVQDMDHENMFWYRQDPGLGLRLIYFSYDVKMKEKGDIPEGYSVSREKKERFSLILESASTNQTSMYLCASSPDHYEQYFGPGTRLTVT.

This clonotype has a single count. The chain combines TRBV7-3 with TRBJ1-1; no clear D gene. The CDR3 is 14 residues long. In germline, CDR1 is SGHTA, CDR2 FQGTGA. Trimming removed 1 base at V and 5 bases at J, with 11 bases between. The CDR3 region has the DNA TGTGCCAGCAGCTTAAACGGGGTAGGGACTGAAGCTTTCTTT. Encoded protein: CASSLNGVGTEAFF.

This clonotype was found once. The chain recombines TRBV30 with TRBJ2-3; D gene unclear. CDR1 is GTSNPN and CDR2 is SVGIG in the germline V gene (reference sequence). V lost 2 bases, J lost 0 bases, and 12 bases lay in between. This CDR3 has 15 amino acids. CDR3 sequence: CAWSSTVSSTDTQYF. DNA of the CDR3: TGTGCCTGGAGTTCCACGGTATCTAGCACAGATACGCAGTATTTT.

The chain carries TRBV7-6 and TRBJ2-7; TRBD2 aligns across 8 bases. The V gene's germline CDR1 is SGHVS and CDR2 FNYEAQ. CDR3 length: 16 amino acids. J gave up 0 bases and V 5 bases, and 9 bases lay outside the gene matches. The CDR3 region is CASSPSREADSYEQYF. The CDR3 DNA reads as TGTGCCAGCAGCCCGTCGCGGGAGGCCGACTCCTACGAGCAGTACTTC.

This chain uses TRBV7-7 with TRBJ2-7; tentatively, D is TRBD1 or TRBD2 (5 bases each). From germline, CDR1 is SSHAT and CDR2 FNYEAQ (reference sequence). The CDR3 spans 12 residues. The CDR3 loop is CATTDRTGEQYF. CDR3 nucleotides: TGTGCTACCACCGACAGAACGGGGGAGCAGTACTTC.

In this sample, this clonotype turned up once. V usage is TRBV12-3 or TRBV12-4 and J usage is TRBJ2-3; 9 positions agree with TRBD2. This CDR3 spans 14 amino acids. V lost 5 bases and J lost 4; bases outside the gene matches: 4. The CDR3 loop reads CASSDGTSPDTQYF. In DNA, the CDR3 is TGTGCCAGCAGTGACGGGACTAGCCCAGATACGCAGTATTTT.

The V call is TRBV9, the J call TRBJ2-3, with 10 positions matching TRBD2. CDR1 and CDR2 from the germline V gene are SGDLS and YYNGEE. Losses at the gene ends were 0 bases for V and 0 bases for J; bases not matched to a gene: 7. The CDR3 spans 18 residues. DNA of the CDR3: TGTGCCAGCAGCGTAGTAGGTAGCGGGGGGCCCAGCACAGATACGCAGTATTTT. This encodes CASSVVGSGGPSTDTQYF.

This clonotype was recorded only once. The J gene is TRBJ1-5, the V gene TRBV20-1, with D tentatively TRBD1 (5 bases). Germline CDR1 is DFQATT and CDR2 is SNEGSKA (reference sequence). Trimming removed 3 bases from V and 0 bases from J, with 12 bases in between. The CDR3 is made up of 15 amino acids. In DNA, the CDR3 is TGCAGTGCTAGGCCGTTGGGGGATAGCAATCAGCCCCAGCATTTT. Amino acids: CSARPLGDSNQPQHF.